The clone carrying this T cell receptor (beta chain) was seen repeatedly, ten times or more. Its antigen is not known. This entry belongs to a study of glioma-infiltrating T cells. Study-wide results and caveats: Only very few CDR3 sequences appeared in both tissue and blood. Non-neoplastic patients had below-expected tissue-blood divergence, while all gliomas exceeded expectation.

This CDR3 has 13 amino acids. Germline V gene data show CDR1 as SGHAT and CDR2 as FQNNGV. The V end was cut by 5 bases, the J end by 7 bases, with 14 bases between. Using RNA template, CDR3s of TCR alpha and beta were amplified with iRepertoire arm-PCR. Using its own MiXCR run on the multiplex PCR reads, TCRdb lists one record per CDR3 protein. The table shows about 130,000 distinct CDR3 sequences, with around 23% occurring only once. This receptor was identified in a human donor with low-grade glioma or glioblastoma, undergoing nonglioma brain surgery, or in good health (not recorded which). The rearrangement joins TRBV11-2 to TRBJ1-2; D is uncertain. Sequenced input: glioma tissue, nonneoplastic brain tissue, or PBMCs (not recorded which). CDR3 sequence reads: CASSPPTRTGYTF. For the CDR3, the DNA is TGTGCCAGCAGCCCCCCCACCAGGACTGGCTACACCTTC. The entire variable domain, with the rest obtained from reference TRBV11-2 and TRBJ1-2, is as follows: EAGVAQSPRYKIIEKRQSVAFWCNPISGHATLYWYQQILGQGPKLLIQFQNNGVVDDSQLPKDRFSAERLKGVDSTLKIQPAKLEDSAVYLCASSPPTRTGYTFGSGTRLTVV.